The rows below give T cell receptor beta chains drawn from one sample of a study of blood T cell repertoires in COVID-19. Repertoires were generated with immunoSEQ multiplex PCR, while TCRdb's copy carries only in-frame clones and drops some. The sample records 240,000 or so clones, approximately 86% being singletons. Source material: PBMCs or T cells enriched from blood (not recorded which). The receptor source for this set is a woman aged 40 to 50 with acute COVID-19. Both conserved end residues are part of each CDR3. A D gene is named only where the DNA matches it firmly. Some rows mark clone size as missing; the rest say once, few, many or name a class of expanded clone.

v_call	clone_size	j_call	d_call	cdr3_aa	cdr3_nt
TRBV10-3	.	TRBJ1-2	TRBD1	CAMSVGTGEIYGYTF	TGTGCCATGTCTGTTGGGACAGGGGAGATCTATGGCTACACCTTC
TRBV29-1	.	TRBJ2-7	TRBD1	CSAQKWAGGPYEQYF	TGCAGCGCCCAGAAGTGGGCAGGGGGACCCTACGAGCAGTACTTC
TRBV24-1	.	TRBJ1-1	TRBD1	CATSDTGGEAFF	TGTGCCACCAGTGACACAGGGGGCGAAGCTTTCTTT
TRBV28	.	TRBJ2-7	.	CASSFELNEQYF	TGTGCCAGCAGTTTCGAACTTAACGAGCAGTACTTC
TRBV30	.	TRBJ1-1	.	CAWRQLVNTEAFF	TGTGCCTGGAGGCAGTTGGTGAACACTGAAGCTTTCTTT
TRBV15	.	TRBJ1-2	.	CATSRDHAENYGYTF	TGTGCCACCAGCAGAGATCATGCGGAGAACTATGGCTACACCTTC
TRBV6-1	.	TRBJ1-1	.	CASSEEFRGGHEAFF	TGTGCCAGCAGTGAGGAATTTCGAGGAGGTCATGAAGCTTTCTTT
TRBV9	.	TRBJ2-7	.	CASSVGPADSYEQYF	TGTGCCAGCAGCGTAGGCCCAGCGGACTCTTACGAGCAGTACTTC
TRBV10-1	.	TRBJ1-3	.	CASSERGSGNTIYF	TGCGCCAGCAGTGAGCGCGGTTCTGGAAACACCATATATTTT
TRBV7-6	.	TRBJ2-7	TRBD1	CASSLASGQGYEQYF	TGTGCCAGCAGCTTAGCCTCCGGACAGGGGTACGAGCAGTACTTC
TRBV11-3	.	TRBJ1-1	TRBD1	CASSATRDRPNTEAFF	TGTGCCAGCAGCGCAACCCGGGACAGGCCCAACACTGAAGCTTTCTTT
TRBV9	.	TRBJ1-2	TRBD1	CASSNDPGTGNYGYTF	TGTGCCAGCAGCAACGACCCCGGGACAGGGAACTATGGCTACACCTTC
TRBV11-2	.	TRBJ2-2	TRBD2	CASSLRTSGNSTGELFF	TGTGCCAGCAGCCTCCGGACTAGCGGGAATTCCACCGGGGAGCTGTTTTTT
TRBV6-5	.	TRBJ2-7	TRBD2	CASSFLTSGRPGEQYF	TGTGCCAGCAGTTTTCTCACTAGCGGGAGACCTGGCGAGCAGTACTTC
TRBV7-6	.	TRBJ2-3	TRBD1	CASSDPRGRGTDTQYF	TGTGCCAGCAGCGACCCGAGGGGGCGAGGCACAGATACGCAGTATTTT
TRBV29-1	few	TRBJ2-2	TRBD2	CSVRGGSAGELFF	TGCAGCGTTCGGGGCGGGAGCGCTGGGGAGCTGTTTTTT
TRBV11-3	.	TRBJ2-7	TRBD1	CASSGLGQVNDYEQYF	TGTGCCAGCAGCGGACTGGGACAGGTAAACGACTACGAGCAGTACTTC
TRBV10-1	.	TRBJ2-1	.	CASSVSDTPLRNEQFF	TGCGCCAGCAGTGTTTCGGACACCCCCCTTCGAAATGAGCAGTTCTTC
TRBV11-2	.	TRBJ1-2	.	CASSLAAGYGYTF	TGTGCCAGCAGCTTAGCAGCAGGCTATGGCTACACCTTC
TRBV7-2	.	TRBJ1-6	TRBD1	CASIKTGDNSPLHF	TGTGCCAGCATAAAGACAGGGGACAATTCACCCCTCCACTTT
TRBV5-1	.	TRBJ1-1	TRBD1	CASSFKTGGGTEAFF	TGCGCCAGCAGCTTTAAGACAGGGGGAGGTACTGAAGCTTTCTTT
TRBV7-9	once	TRBJ2-7	TRBD1	CASSLVVQGAQEQYF	TGTGCCAGCAGCTTAGTGGTCCAGGGGGCTCAGGAGCAGTACTTC
TRBV2	.	TRBJ2-6	TRBD1	CASRTGTGNRGSGANVLTF	TGTGCCAGCAGAACCGGGACAGGGAATCGTGGCTCTGGGGCCAACGTCCTGACTTTC
TRBV5-1	few	TRBJ2-7	.	CASSLEGVEQYF	TGCGCCAGCAGCTTGGAAGGGGTCGAGCAGTACTTC
TRBV19	.	TRBJ1-5	TRBD1	CASSRGTAFSNQPQHF	TGTGCCAGTAGTAGAGGGACAGCTTTTAGCAATCAGCCCCAGCATTTT
TRBV29-1	.	TRBJ1-1	.	CSVAPGQVTEAFF	TGCAGCGTGGCCCCGGGACAAGTCACTGAAGCTTTCTTT
TRBV5-1	.	TRBJ1-2	.	CASSLVPGGGYTF	TGCGCCAGCAGCTTAGTCCCAGGAGGTGGCTACACCTTC
TRBV5-1	.	TRBJ1-1	TRBD1	CASSFSLTSGGTEAFF	TGCGCCAGCAGCTTCTCGCTTACCTCAGGGGGTACTGAAGCTTTCTTT
TRBV12-3/TRBV12-4	.	TRBJ2-3	TRBD2	CASRREVTDTQYF	TGTGCCAGCAGACGGGAGGTCACAGATACGCAGTATTTT
TRBV9	.	TRBJ2-2	TRBD2	CASSELSGSRTGELFF	TGTGCCAGCAGCGAGCTTAGCGGGAGTCGGACCGGGGAGCTGTTTTTT
TRBV11-2	.	TRBJ1-3	.	CASSLVPWGVSGNTIYF	TGTGCCAGCAGCTTAGTCCCTTGGGGGGTCTCTGGAAACACCATATATTTT
TRBV19	.	TRBJ2-1	.	CASSDRASEYNEQFF	TGTGCCAGTAGTGACCGGGCTAGCGAGTACAATGAGCAGTTCTTC
TRBV12-1	.	TRBJ1-4	.	CAKTGTVATNEKLFF	TGTGCCAAAACAGGGACGGTTGCAACTAATGAAAAACTGTTTTTT
TRBV6-5	.	TRBJ2-5	TRBD1	CASKPPGQGGTQYF	TGTGCCAGCAAACCTCCGGGACAGGGGGGGACCCAGTACTTC
TRBV19	.	TRBJ1-1	.	CAALNGGTEAFF	TGTGCCGCACTGAACGGGGGCACTGAAGCTTTCTTT
TRBV9	.	TRBJ2-6	.	CASSVGGAPSSGANVLTF	TGTGCCAGCAGCGTAGGCGGGGCCCCGAGCTCTGGGGCCAACGTCCTGACTTTC
TRBV9	once	TRBJ2-1	TRBD2	CASSVALAGVNEQFF	TGTGCCAGCAGCGTAGCACTAGCGGGAGTCAATGAGCAGTTCTTC
TRBV18	.	TRBJ2-3	.	CASSPAAGYSTDTQYF	TGTGCCAGCTCACCAGCCGCGGGTTATAGCACAGATACGCAGTATTTT
TRBV5-1	.	TRBJ1-5	.	CASNLGPYSNQPQHF	TGCGCCAGCAACTTGGGTCCTTATAGCAATCAGCCCCAGCATTTT
TRBV28	.	TRBJ1-2	.	CASSPTVFNYGYTF	TGTGCCAGCAGTCCCACGGTTTTTAACTATGGCTACACCTTC
TRBV11-3	.	TRBJ2-5	.	CASSLGAGDLRETQYF	TGTGCCAGCAGCTTAGGGGCAGGGGATCTCCGGGAGACCCAGTACTTC
TRBV11-2	.	TRBJ1-3	.	CASSQSLGGNTIYF	TGTGCCAGCAGCCAAAGCCTTGGTGGAAACACCATATATTTT
TRBV7-9	.	TRBJ1-2	.	CAGSGQVYGYTF	TGTGCCGGATCGGGACAAGTTTATGGCTACACCTTC
TRBV6-5	.	TRBJ1-3	.	CASSTTGTPGNTIYF	TGTGCCAGCAGTACTACAGGGACGCCTGGAAACACCATATATTTT
TRBV30	.	TRBJ1-1	.	CAWSVRFAEAFF	TGTGCCTGGAGTGTACGGTTCGCTGAAGCTTTCTTT
TRBV7-9	.	TRBJ1-2	.	CASSLDGMEGYGYTF	TGTGCCAGCAGCTTAGACGGGATGGAGGGGTATGGCTACACCTTC
TRBV5-4	.	TRBJ1-4	.	CASSSLSTNEKLFF	TGTGCCAGCAGTTCACTATCAACTAATGAAAAACTGTTTTTT
TRBV11-2	.	TRBJ1-2	TRBD1	CASSLDLRGRVGYTF	TGTGCCAGCAGCTTAGATCTGAGGGGGCGGGTTGGCTACACCTTC
TRBV7-9	.	TRBJ2-1	TRBD2	CASSLARGLAVSNEQFF	TGTGCCAGCAGCTTAGCTAGGGGACTAGCGGTGTCTAATGAGCAGTTCTTC
TRBV4-1	.	TRBJ2-5	TRBD2	CASSLTSGSVETQYF	TGCGCCAGCAGCCTAACTAGCGGGAGCGTAGAGACCCAGTACTTC
TRBV11-3	.	TRBJ2-3	.	CASSGRDITDTQYF	TGTGCCAGCAGCGGCCGGGACATCACAGATACGCAGTATTTT
TRBV6-4	.	TRBJ1-4	TRBD1	CASSEWGTANEKLFF	TGTGCCAGCAGTGAGTGGGGGACAGCAAATGAAAAACTGTTTTTT
TRBV5-1	few	TRBJ1-6	TRBD1	CASSLGPGTGDNSPLHF	TGCGCCAGCAGCTTGGGCCCGGGGACAGGGGATAATTCACCCCTCCACTTT
TRBV19	.	TRBJ1-6	.	CASSRGSQGNSPLHF	TGTGCCAGTAGCCGCGGATCCCAGGGTAATTCACCCCTCCACTTT
TRBV7-6	.	TRBJ2-7	TRBD2	CASSLGLAGGFYEQYF	TGTGCCAGCAGCTTAGGACTAGCGGGAGGTTTCTACGAGCAGTACTTC